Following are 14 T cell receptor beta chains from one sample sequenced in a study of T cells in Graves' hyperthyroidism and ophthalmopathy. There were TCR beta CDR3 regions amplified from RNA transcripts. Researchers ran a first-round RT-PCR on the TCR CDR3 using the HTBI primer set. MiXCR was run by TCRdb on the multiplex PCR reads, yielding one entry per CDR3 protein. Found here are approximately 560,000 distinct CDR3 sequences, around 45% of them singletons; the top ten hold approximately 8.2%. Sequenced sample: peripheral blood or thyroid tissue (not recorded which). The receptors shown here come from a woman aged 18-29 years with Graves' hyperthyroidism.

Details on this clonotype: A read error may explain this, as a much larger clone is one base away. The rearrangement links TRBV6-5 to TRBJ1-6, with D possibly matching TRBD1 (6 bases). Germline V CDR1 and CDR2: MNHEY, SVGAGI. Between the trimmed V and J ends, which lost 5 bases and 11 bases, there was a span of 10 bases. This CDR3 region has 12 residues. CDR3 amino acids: CASSPGDPPLHF. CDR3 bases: TGTGCCAGCAGTCCAGGGGATCCACCCCTCCACTTT.

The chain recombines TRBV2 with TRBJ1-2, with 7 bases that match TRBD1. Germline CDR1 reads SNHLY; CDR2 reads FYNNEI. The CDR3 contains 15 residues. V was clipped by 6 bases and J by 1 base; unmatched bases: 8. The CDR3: CASRFGTEFNYGYTF. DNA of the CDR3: TGTGCCAGCAGATTCGGGACAGAATTTAACTATGGCTACACCTTC.

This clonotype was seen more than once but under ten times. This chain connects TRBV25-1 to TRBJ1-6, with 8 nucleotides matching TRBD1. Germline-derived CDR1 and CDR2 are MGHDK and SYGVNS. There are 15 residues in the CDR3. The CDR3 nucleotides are TGTGCTAGTGGTTTCGCCGGGACAGGTTACTCACCCCTCCACTTT. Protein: CASGFAGTGYSPLHF.

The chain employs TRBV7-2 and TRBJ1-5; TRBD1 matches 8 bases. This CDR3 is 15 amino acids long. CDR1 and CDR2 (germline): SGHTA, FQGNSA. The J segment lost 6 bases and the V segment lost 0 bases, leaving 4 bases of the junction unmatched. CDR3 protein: CASSLATGAFQPQHF. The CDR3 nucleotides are TGTGCCAGCAGCTTAGCGACAGGGGCTTTTCAGCCCCAGCATTTT. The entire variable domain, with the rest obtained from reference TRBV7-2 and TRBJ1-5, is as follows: GAGVSQSPSNKVTEKGKDVELRCDPISGHTALYWYRQSLGQGLEFLIYFQGNSAPDKSGLPSDRFSAERTGGSVSTLTIQRTQQEDSAVYLCASSLATGAFQPQHFGDGTRLSIL.

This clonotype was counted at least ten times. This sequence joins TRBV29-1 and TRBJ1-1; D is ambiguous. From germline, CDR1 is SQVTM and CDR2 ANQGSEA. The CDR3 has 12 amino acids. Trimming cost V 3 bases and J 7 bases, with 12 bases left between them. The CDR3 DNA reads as TGCAGCGTTGAGGCCCAGGCAGTTGAAGCTTTCTTT. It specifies CSVEAQAVEAFF.

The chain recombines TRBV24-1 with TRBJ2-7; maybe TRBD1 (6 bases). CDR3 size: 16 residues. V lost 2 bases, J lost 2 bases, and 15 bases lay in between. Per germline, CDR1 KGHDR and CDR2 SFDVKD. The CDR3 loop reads CATSDSTGQHPYEQYF. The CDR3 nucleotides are TGTGCCACCAGTGATTCGACAGGTCAACATCCCTACGAGCAGTACTTC.

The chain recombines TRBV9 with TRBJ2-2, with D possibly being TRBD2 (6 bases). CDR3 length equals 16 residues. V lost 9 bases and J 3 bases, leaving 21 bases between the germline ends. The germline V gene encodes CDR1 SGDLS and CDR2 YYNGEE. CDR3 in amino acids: CATSAGQSVYTGELFF. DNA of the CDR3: TGTGCCACCTCAGCGGGCCAGAGTGTGTACACCGGGGAGCTGTTTTTT.

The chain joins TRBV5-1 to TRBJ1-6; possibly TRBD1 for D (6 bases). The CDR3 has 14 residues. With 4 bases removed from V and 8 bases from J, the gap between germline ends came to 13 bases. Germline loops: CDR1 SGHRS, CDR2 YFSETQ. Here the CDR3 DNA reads TGCGCCAGCAGCGAACAGGGAATGTATTCACCCCTCCACTTT. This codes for CASSEQGMYSPLHF.

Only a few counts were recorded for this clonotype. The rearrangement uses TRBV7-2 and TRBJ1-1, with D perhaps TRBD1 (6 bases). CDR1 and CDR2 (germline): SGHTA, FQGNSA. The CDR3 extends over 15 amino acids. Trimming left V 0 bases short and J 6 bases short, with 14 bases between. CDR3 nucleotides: TGTGCCAGCAGCTTAGCTTGGTCGGGGGCATCTGAAGCTTTCTTT. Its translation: CASSLAWSGASEAFF.

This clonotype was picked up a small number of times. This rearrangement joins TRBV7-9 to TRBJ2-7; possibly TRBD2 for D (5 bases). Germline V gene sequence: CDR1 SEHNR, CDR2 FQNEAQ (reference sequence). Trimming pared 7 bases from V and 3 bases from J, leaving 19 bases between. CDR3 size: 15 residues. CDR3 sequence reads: CASNPDVARVYEQYF. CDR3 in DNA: TGTGCCAGCAACCCCGATGTGGCGAGGGTCTACGAGCAGTACTTC.

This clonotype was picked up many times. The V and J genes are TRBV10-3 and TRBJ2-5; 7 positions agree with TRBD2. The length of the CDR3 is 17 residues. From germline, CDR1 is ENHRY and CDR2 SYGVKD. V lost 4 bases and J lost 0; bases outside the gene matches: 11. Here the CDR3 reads CAISAHPLAANQETQYF. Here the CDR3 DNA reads TGTGCCATCAGTGCCCACCCGCTAGCGGCAAACCAAGAGACCCAGTACTTC.

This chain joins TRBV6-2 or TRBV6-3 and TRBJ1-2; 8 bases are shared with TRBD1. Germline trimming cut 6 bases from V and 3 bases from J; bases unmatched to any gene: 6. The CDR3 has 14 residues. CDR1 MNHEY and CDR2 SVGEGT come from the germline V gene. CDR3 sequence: CASSRQGLDYGYTF. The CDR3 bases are TGTGCCAGCAGCCGACAGGGGTTAGACTATGGCTACACCTTC.

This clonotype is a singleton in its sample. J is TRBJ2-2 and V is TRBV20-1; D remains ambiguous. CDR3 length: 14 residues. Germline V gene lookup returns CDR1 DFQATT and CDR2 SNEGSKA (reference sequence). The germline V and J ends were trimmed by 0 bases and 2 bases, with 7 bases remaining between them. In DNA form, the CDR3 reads TGCAGTGCTAGAGATGGCCCTAACACCGGGGAGCTGTTTTTT. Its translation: CSARDGPNTGELFF.

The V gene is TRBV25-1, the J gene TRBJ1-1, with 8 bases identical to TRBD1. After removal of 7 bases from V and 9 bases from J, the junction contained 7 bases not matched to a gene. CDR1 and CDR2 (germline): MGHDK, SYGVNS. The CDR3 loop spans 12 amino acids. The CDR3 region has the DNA TGTGCCAGCATGACAGGGGTAGGGAAAGCTTTCTTT. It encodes CASMTGVGKAFF.